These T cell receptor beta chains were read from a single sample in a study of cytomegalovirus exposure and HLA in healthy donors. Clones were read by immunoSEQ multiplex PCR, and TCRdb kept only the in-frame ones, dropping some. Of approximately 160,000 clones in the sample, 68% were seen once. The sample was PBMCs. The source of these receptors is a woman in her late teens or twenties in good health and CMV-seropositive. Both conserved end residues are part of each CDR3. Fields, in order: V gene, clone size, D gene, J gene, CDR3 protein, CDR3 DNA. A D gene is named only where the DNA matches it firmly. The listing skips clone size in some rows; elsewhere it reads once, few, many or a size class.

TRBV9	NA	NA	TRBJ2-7	CASSVGSGEDDEQYF	TGTGCCAGCAGCGTAGGATCCGGGGAAGATGACGAGCAGTACTTC
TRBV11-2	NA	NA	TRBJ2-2	CASSYKREELFF	TGTGCCAGCAGCTATAAACGGGAGGAGCTGTTTTTT
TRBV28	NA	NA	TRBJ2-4	CASSFTPQGSGNIQYF	TGTGCCAGCAGTTTTACCCCACAGGGATCAGGGAACATTCAGTACTTC
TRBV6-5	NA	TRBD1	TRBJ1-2	CASSFTGVGFGYTF	TGTGCCAGCAGCTTCACAGGGGTTGGCTTTGGCTACACCTTC
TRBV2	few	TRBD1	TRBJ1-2	CASNSLRTGVNYGYTF	TGTGCCAGCAACAGCCTCAGGACAGGCGTTAACTATGGCTACACCTTC
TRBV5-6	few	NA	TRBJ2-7	CASSLGSGSSYEQYF	TGTGCCAGCAGCTTGGGTTCAGGAAGCTCCTACGAGCAGTACTTC
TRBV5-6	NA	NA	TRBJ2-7	CASSPGDYEQYF	TGTGCCAGCAGCCCGGGTGATTACGAGCAGTACTTC
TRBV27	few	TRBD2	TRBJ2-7	CASSLSLISGEVYEQYF	TGTGCCAGCAGTTTATCGTTAATAAGCGGGGAAGTCTACGAGCAGTACTTC
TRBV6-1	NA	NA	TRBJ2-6	CASSLSGANVLTF	TGTGCCAGCAGTCTCTCTGGGGCCAACGTCCTGACTTTC
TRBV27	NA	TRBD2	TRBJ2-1	CASSLVTSGGLTQFF	TGTGCCAGCAGTTTAGTGACTAGCGGGGGGTTAACGCAGTTCTTC
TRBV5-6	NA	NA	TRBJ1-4	CASSLLGARSNEKLFF	TGTGCCAGCAGCTTGCTGGGCGCTCGGTCTAATGAAAAACTGTTTTTT
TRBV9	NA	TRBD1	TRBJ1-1	CASSSSQGAVTEAFF	TGTGCCAGCAGCTCGAGCCAGGGGGCGGTAACTGAAGCTTTCTTT